The entry that follows covers one T cell receptor beta chain sequence. Produced via immunoSEQ multiplex PCR; TCRdb's table is partial and in-frame only. The table has about 95,000 clones, roughly 90% seen once; the top ten hold around 1.6%. This entry comes from a study of PD-L1 blockade in urothelial cancer. J lost 4 bases, V lost 5 bases, and 8 bases had no gene match. Germline V gene data show CDR1 as SGHTA and CDR2 as FQGNSA. The length of the CDR3 is 16 residues. Time point meaning: pretreatment peripheral blood. V gene TRBV7-2 combines with J gene TRBJ1-3; TRBD1 agrees at 10 bases. The sample in question was PBMCs, obtained around atezolizumab (anti-PD-L1) treatment. The TCR was taken from a man aged 60 to 75 with urothelial cancer. CDR3 sequence reads: CASSLRQGAVGNTIYF. The CDR3 nucleotides read TGTGCCAGCAGCCTTAGACAGGGGGCTGTGGGAAACACCATATATTTT.